The subject of this entry is one TCR beta chain. This entry belongs to a study of shared clonotypes between healthy human individuals. Across the whole study: A donor's plate count was three for CD4 naive and three for CD4 memory; CD8 naive had two and CD8 memory one.

Running of the assay took place at deep level. Profiling relied on immunoSEQ multiplex PCR, and the TCRdb table lists in-frame clones only, not all of them. The sample includes millions of clones, roughly 95% seen only once; the top ten take more than 0.1%. This clonotype was sampled from a man younger than 30 in good health. Sequencing was performed on naive CD4+ T cells sorted from blood. Subset given: CD45RA+ positively selected.

The CDR3 sequence: CASSSQGGVEQFF. CDR3 DNA: TGTGCCAGCAGCTCACAAGGGGGCGTTGAGCAGTTCTTC. This sequence joins TRBV7-2 and TRBJ2-1; 7 bases are a match to TRBD1. Looked up from germline, CDR1 is SGHTA and CDR2 is FQGNSA. This CDR3 is 13 amino acids long. The J segment lost 9 bases and the V segment lost 4 bases, leaving 6 bases of the junction unmatched.